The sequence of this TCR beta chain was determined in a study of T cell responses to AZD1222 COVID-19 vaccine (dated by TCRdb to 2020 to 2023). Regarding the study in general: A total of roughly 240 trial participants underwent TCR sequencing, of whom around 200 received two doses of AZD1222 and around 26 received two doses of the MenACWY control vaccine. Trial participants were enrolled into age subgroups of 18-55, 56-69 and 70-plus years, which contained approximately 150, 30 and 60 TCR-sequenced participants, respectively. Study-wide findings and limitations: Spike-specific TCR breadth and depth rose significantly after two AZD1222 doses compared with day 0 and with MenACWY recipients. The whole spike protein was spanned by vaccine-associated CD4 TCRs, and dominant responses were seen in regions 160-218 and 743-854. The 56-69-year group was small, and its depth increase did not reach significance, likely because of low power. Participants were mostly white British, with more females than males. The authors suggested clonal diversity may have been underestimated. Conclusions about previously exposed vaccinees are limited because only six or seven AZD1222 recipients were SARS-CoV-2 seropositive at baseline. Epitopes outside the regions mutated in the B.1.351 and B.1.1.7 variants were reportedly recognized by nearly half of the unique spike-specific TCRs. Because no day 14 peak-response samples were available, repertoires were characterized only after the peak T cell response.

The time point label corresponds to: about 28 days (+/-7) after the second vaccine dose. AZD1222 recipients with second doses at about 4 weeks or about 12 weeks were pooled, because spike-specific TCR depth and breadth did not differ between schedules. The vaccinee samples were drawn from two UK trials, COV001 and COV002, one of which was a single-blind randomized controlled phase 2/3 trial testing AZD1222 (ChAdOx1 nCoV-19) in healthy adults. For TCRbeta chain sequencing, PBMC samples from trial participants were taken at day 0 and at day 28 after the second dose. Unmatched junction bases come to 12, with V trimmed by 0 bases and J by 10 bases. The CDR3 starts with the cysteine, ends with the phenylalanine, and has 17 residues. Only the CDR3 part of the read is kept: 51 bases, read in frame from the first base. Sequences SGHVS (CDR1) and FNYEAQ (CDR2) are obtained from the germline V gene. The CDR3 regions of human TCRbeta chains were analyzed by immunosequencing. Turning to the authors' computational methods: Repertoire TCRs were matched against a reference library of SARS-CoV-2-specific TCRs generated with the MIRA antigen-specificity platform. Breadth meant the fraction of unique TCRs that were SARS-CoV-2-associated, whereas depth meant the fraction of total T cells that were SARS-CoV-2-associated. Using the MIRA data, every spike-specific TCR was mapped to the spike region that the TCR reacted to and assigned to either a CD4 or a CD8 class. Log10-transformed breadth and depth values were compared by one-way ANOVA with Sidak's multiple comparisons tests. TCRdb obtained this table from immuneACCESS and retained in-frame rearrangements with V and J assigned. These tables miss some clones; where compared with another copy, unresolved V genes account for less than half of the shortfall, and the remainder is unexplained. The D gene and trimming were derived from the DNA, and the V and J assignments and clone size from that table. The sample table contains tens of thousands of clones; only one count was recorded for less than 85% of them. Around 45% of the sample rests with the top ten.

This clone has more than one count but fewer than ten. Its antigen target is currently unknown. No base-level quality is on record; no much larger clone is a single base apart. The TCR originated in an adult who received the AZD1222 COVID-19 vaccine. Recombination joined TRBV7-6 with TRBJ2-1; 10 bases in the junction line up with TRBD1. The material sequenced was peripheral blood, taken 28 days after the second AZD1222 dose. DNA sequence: TGTGCCAGCAGCTTAGCTGAGGTTTCAGGGACAGGGGAGGAGCAGTTCTTC. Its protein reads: CASSLAEVSGTGEEQFF.